These 8 T cell receptor beta chains were sequenced from one sample in a study of tumor-infiltrating lymphocytes in primary liver carcinoma. With roughly 540 ng total RNA as template and a constant-region primer, TCR beta cDNA was made. Employing slightly modified ARM-PCR, three nested multiplex PCR rounds were run, and these gave rise to the TCR beta libraries. With TRBV1-TRBV30 forward primers and a C-beta reverse primer, the first two PCR rounds were run for 10 to 11 cycles each. In TCRdb, the multiplex PCR reads were re-called with MiXCR into one record per CDR3 protein. The sample includes about 330,000 distinct CDR3 sequences, roughly 61% of them seen just once. The source of the blood RNA was unsorted whole blood, and germline DNA was extracted as well. The sequenced sample consisted of peripheral blood. These receptors all stem from a man aged 35 to 55 with primary liver carcinoma and hepatitis B virus infection.

About this clonotype: Given a much more abundant clone one base away, this may be a read error. CDR3 DNA sequence: TGTACCAGCAGCGCCGGGACAGGGCGGGGGCTGACAGATACGCAGTATTTT. Amino acid sequence: CTSSAGTGRGLTDTQYF. The rearrangement uses TRBV12-3 or TRBV12-4 and TRBJ2-3; TRBD1 matches at 9 bases. There are 17 residues in the CDR3.

This clonotype was seen a few times. The junction shows a germline mismatch at one end, possibly a read error. This rearrangement joins TRBV4-1 to TRBJ2-3, with 9 bases fitting TRBD1. There are 15 residues in the CDR3. Germline values: CDR1 MGHRA, CDR2 YSYEKL. The DNA of the CDR3 is TGCGCCGGCAGCCCACAAACAGGGGGCGCGGATACGCAGTATTTT. This codes for CAGSPQTGGADTQYF.

As regards this clonotype: With a much larger clone just one base away, this may be a read error. The conserved closing phenylalanine or tryptophan is absent in this CDR3, likely reflecting a read error. V usage is TRBV6-6 and J usage is TRBJ2-2; 8 bases agree with TRBD2. Germline V gives CDR1 MNHNY, CDR2 SVGAGI (reference sequence). This CDR3 comprises 15 residues. J lost 6 bases, V lost 5 bases, and 8 bases had no gene match. Here the CDR3 reads CASSDGAGAAGELFL. The CDR3 DNA follows: TGTGCCAGCAGTGACGGAGCGGGAGCGGCCGGGGAGCTGTTTCTT.

The V and J genes are TRBV6-2 or TRBV6-3 and TRBJ1-1; 7 bases match TRBD1. The germline V gene has CDR1 MNHEY and CDR2 SVGEGT. The length of the CDR3 is 16 residues. V dropped 2 bases and J dropped 6; count of bases not matched to a gene: 12. The CDR3 protein is CASSYADRAPVPEAFF. In DNA form, the CDR3 reads TGTGCCAGCAGTTACGCTGACAGGGCCCCTGTGCCTGAAGCTTTCTTT.

On this clonotype: At one end the junction does not follow the germline gene, possibly because of a read error. In nucleotides, the CDR3 is TGTGTCAGCAGCCAGGGGCGGGCGGATACGCAGTATTTT. It specifies CVSSQGRADTQYF. The rearrangement uses TRBV5-4 and TRBJ2-3; possible D gene TRBD1, 6 bases. Germline assignment: CDR1 SGHNT and CDR2 YYREEE (reference sequence). The CDR3 has 13 residues.

About this clonotype: This could be a read error, since a much larger clone is one nucleotide away. V and J are TRBV4-1 and TRBJ2-7, with 12 bases that match TRBD2. This CDR3 region has 15 residues. The germline V gene encodes CDR1 MGHRA and CDR2 YSYEKL. With V trimmed by 1 base and J by 6 bases, 4 bases remained unmatched. The CDR3 loop is CASSQGTSGNCEQYF. The CDR3 DNA is TGCGCCAGCAGCCAAGGGACTAGCGGGAACTGCGAGCAGTACTTC.

The chain is built from TRBV11-2 and TRBJ2-3; no reliable D call. This CDR3 is built from 11 residues. Germline CDR1 and CDR2: SGHAT and FQNNGV. Trimming took off 11 bases at V and 7 bases at J, with 13 bases between the two ends. The CDR3 DNA reads as TGTGCCGGCCAACATGGGAATACGCAGTATTTT. It specifies CAGQHGNTQYF.

This clonotype occurred many times. The V call is TRBV5-8, the J call TRBJ2-1; TRBD1 matches 10 bases. Germline V lookup: CDR1 SGHTS, CDR2 YDEGEE. With V trimmed by 4 bases and J by 7 bases, 8 bases remained unmatched. This CDR3 comprises 15 residues. As DNA, the CDR3 is TGTGCCAGCAGCCTGGGGGGACAGGGGACAAATGAGCAGTTCTTC. Translated: CASSLGGQGTNEQFF.